Following are 7 T cell receptor beta chains from one sample sequenced in a study of blood T cell repertoires in COVID-19. Repertoires were generated with immunoSEQ multiplex PCR, while TCRdb's copy carries only in-frame clones and drops some. The table lists about 140,000 clones, 88% of them singletons. The sequencing input was peripheral blood. The receptors stem from a woman aged 55 to 70 with acute or convalescent COVID-19.

The chain combines TRBV24-1 with TRBJ2-2; 9 bases agree with TRBD2. The CDR3 has 16 residues. Looked up from germline, CDR1 is KGHDR and CDR2 is SFDVKD. Trimming took 9 bases from V and 4 from J; bases not matched to a gene: 11. CDR3: CATEVYGGGGTGELFF. Written as DNA, the CDR3 is TGTGCCACCGAAGTTTACGGCGGGGGGGGCACCGGGGAGCTGTTTTTT.

This clone was seen more than once but under ten times. The chain carries TRBV6-2 or TRBV6-3 and TRBJ1-5; 8 bases agree with TRBD1. Germline loops: CDR1 MNHEY, CDR2 SVGEGT. This CDR3 has 17 amino acids. Germline trimming cut 1 base from V and 0 bases from J; bases unmatched to any gene: 5. The CDR3 DNA reads as TGTGCCAGCAGTTACTTAGGACAGGGCTATAGCAATCAGCCCCAGCATTTT. It translates to CASSYLGQGYSNQPQHF.

The CDR3 reads CASTNRGGTNEKLFF. Here the CDR3 DNA reads TGCGCCAGCACCAACAGGGGGGGAACTAATGAAAAACTGTTTTTT. This chain uses TRBV5-1 with TRBJ1-4, with 8 bases matching TRBD1. The CDR3 loop spans 15 amino acids. Germline V gene lookup returns CDR1 SGHRS and CDR2 YFSETQ. J lost 1 base, V lost 6 bases, and 5 bases had no gene match. The full variable domain, with the rest looked up from reference TRBV5-1 and TRBJ1-4, is KAGVTQTPRYLIKTRGQQVTLSCSPISGHRSVSWYQQTPGQGLQFLFEYFSETQRNKGNFPGRFSGRQFSNSRSEMNVSTLELGDSALYLCASTNRGGTNEKLFFGSGTQLSVL.

The gene calls are TRBV24-1 and TRBJ2-7, with D tentatively TRBD2 (7 bases). Germline V gene lookup returns CDR1 KGHDR and CDR2 SFDVKD. CDR3 length: 13 amino acids. The V end was cut by 4 bases, the J end by 6 bases, with 12 bases between. The CDR3 DNA reads TGTGCCACCAGTGACGCCGGGGGGCCCGAGCAGTACTTC. It is translated as CATSDAGGPEQYF.

V usage is TRBV6-4 and J usage is TRBJ2-1; 8 nucleotides align to TRBD1. V lost 5 bases, J lost 12 bases, and 12 bases stayed unmatched. The CDR3 is 14 residues long. Germline V gives CDR1 MRHNA, CDR2 SNTAGT. Here the CDR3 DNA reads TGTGCCAGCAGTCTAGGACAGGGAAGTGCCGGGCAGTTCTTC. The encoded protein is CASSLGQGSAGQFF.

The chain employs TRBV7-9 and TRBJ2-7, with 7 positions matching TRBD1. With V trimmed by 0 bases and J by 3 bases, 5 bases remained unmatched. CDR3 length equals 15 residues. The germline CDR1 and CDR2 sequences are SEHNR and FQNEAQ (reference sequence). CDR3 DNA sequence: TGTGCCAGCAGCTTAGCTCTGACAGGGATCTACGAGCAGTACTTC. Translated: CASSLALTGIYEQYF.

This clone showed up just once. The gene calls are TRBV6-5 and TRBJ1-2; 7 positions agree with TRBD1. The CDR3 totals 14 residues. Trimming took 4 bases from V and 0 from J; bases not matched to a gene: 2. Per germline, CDR1 MNHEY and CDR2 SVGAGI. CDR3 in DNA: TGTGCCAGCAGTTCCGGGACAGCTAACTATGGCTACACCTTC. Translated: CASSSGTANYGYTF.